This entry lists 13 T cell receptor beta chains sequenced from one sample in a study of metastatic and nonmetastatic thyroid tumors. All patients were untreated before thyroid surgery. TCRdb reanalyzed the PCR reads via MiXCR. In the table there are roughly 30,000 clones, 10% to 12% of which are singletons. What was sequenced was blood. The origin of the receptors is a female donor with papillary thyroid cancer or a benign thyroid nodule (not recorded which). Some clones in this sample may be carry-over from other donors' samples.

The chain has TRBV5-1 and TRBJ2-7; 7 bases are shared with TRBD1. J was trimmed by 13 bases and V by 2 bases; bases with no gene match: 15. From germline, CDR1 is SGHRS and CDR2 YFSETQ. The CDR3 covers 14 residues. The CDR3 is CASSFRDSDYDHYF. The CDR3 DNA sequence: TGCGCCAGCAGCTTCCGGGACAGCGACTACGATCATTACTTC.

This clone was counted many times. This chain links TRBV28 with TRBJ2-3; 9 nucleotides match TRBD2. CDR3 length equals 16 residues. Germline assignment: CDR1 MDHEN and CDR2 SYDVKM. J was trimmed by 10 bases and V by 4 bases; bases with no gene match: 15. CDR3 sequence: CASSSPISGGVGPQYF. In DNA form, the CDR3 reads TGTGCCAGCAGTTCCCCCATTAGCGGGGGTGTCGGGCCGCAGTATTTT. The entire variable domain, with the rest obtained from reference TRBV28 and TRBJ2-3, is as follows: DVKVTQSSRYLVKRTGEKVFLECVQDMDHENMFWYRQDPGLGLRLIYFSYDVKMKEKGDIPEGYSVSREKKERFSLILESASTNQTSMYLCASSSPISGGVGPQYFGPGTRLTVL.

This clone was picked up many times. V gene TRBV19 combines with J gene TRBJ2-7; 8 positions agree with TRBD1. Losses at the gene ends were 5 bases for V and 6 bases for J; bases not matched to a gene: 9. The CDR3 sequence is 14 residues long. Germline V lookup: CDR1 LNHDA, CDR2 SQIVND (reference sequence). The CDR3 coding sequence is TGTGCCAGTAGTGCACGGACAGGGACGGGCGAGCAGTACTTC. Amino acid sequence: CASSARTGTGEQYF.

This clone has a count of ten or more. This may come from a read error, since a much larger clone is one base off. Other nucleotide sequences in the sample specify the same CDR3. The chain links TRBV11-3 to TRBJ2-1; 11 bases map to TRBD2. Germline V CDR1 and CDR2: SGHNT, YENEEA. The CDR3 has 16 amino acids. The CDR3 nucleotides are TGTGCCAGCAGCTTTTTAGCGGGAGGGACCAACAATGAGCAATTCTTC. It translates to CASSFLAGGTNNEQFF.

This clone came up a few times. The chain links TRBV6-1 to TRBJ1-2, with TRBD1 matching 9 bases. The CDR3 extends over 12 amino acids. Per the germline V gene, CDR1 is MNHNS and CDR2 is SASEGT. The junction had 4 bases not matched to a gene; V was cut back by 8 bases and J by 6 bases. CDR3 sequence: CASYRDRDGYTF. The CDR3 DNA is TGTGCCAGCTATCGGGACAGGGATGGCTACACCTTC.

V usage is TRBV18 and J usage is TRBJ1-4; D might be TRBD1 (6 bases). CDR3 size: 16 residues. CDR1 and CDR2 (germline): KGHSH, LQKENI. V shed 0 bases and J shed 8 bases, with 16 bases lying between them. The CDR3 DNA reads TGTGCCAGCTCACCACCGGTGGACAGCGTTGGCGAAAAACTGTTTTTT. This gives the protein CASSPPVDSVGEKLFF.

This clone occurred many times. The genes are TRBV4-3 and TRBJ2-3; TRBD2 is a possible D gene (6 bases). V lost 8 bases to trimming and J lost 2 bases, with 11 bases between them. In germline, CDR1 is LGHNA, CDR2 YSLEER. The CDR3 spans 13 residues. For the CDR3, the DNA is TGCGCCAGCGGGCGGGGTAACACAGATACGCAGTATTTT. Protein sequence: CASGRGNTDTQYF.

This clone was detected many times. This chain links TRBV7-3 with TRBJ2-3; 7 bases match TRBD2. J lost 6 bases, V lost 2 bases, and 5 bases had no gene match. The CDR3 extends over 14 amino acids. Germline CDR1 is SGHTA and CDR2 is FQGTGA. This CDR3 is CASSLARTSDTQYF. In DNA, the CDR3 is TGTGCCAGCAGCTTAGCCCGGACTAGTGATACGCAGTATTTT.

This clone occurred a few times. The CDR3 loop is CASSWGGFGGGTEAFF. The CDR3 region has the DNA TGTGCCAGCAGTTGGGGCGGGTTCGGGGGTGGCACTGAAGCTTTCTTT. This rearrangement joins TRBV6-1 to TRBJ1-1; D is perhaps TRBD1 (5 bases). The V and J ends lost 5 bases and 4 bases respectively, with 20 bases between them. The CDR3 is made up of 16 amino acids. In germline, CDR1 is MNHNS, CDR2 SASEGT.

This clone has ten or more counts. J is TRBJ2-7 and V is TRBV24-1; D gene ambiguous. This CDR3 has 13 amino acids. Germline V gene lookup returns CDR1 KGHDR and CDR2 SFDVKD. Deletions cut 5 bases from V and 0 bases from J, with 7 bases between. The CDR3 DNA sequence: TGTGCCACCAGTGTGGGTTCCTCCTACGAGCAGTACTTC. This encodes CATSVGSSYEQYF.

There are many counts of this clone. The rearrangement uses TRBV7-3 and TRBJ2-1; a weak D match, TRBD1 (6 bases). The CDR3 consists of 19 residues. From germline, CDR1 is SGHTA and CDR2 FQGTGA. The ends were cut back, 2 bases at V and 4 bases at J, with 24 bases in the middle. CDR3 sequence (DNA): TGTGCCAGCAGCTTATACGTGCGGGCGAGGGCAGGGGAGTACAATGAGCAGTTCTTC. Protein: CASSLYVRARAGEYNEQFF.

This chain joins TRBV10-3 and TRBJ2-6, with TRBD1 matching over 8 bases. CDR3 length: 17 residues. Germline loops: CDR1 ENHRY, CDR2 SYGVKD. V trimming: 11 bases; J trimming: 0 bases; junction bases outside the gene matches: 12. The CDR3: CASGRDRLSSGANVLTF. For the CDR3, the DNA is TGTGCCTCCGGACGGGACAGGCTTAGCTCTGGGGCCAACGTCCTGACTTTC.

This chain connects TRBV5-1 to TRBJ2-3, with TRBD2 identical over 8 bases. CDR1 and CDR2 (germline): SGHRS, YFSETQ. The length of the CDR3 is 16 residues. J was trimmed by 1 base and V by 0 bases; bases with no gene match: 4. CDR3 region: CASSLEGSGGTDTQYF. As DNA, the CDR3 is TGCGCCAGCAGCTTGGAGGGTAGCGGGGGCACAGATACGCAGTATTTT. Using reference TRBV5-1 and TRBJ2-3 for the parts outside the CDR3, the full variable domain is KAGVTQTPRYLIKTRGQQVTLSCSPISGHRSVSWYQQTPGQGLQFLFEYFSETQRNKGNFPGRFSGRQFSNSRSEMNVSTLELGDSALYLCASSLEGSGGTDTQYFGPGTRLTVL.